This T cell receptor (beta chain) was sequenced in a study of blood T cell repertoires in COVID-19. The wider study: Italy, Spain and the United States were the sources of the convalescent and acute COVID-19 samples. Sources were T cells, B-cell-depleted T cells, or PBMCs; the material itself was cDNA or gDNA.

In the original analysis: Estimates of nucleated cell counts were drawn from the amplification of reference gene primers. Repertoires were generated with immunoSEQ multiplex PCR, while TCRdb's copy carries only in-frame clones and drops some. V and J calls and clone size are copied from that table; D and trimming were computed from the DNA. The profile shows tens of thousands of clones, 75% to 95% of them singletons. The CDR3 has 15 residues. J gave up 4 bases and V 5 bases, and 12 bases lay outside the gene matches. Germline assignment: CDR1 SGHRS and CDR2 YFSETQ. The receptor was derived from a woman aged 50 to 60 in a cohort sampled during active COVID-19. The chain combines TRBV5-1 with TRBJ2-7, with TRBD2 matching over 7 bases. The sequenced sample consisted of peripheral blood. The CDR3 DNA follows: TGCGCCAGCAGTTGGACTAGTTTGGATCCATACGAGCAGTACTTC. Protein: CASSWTSLDPYEQYF.